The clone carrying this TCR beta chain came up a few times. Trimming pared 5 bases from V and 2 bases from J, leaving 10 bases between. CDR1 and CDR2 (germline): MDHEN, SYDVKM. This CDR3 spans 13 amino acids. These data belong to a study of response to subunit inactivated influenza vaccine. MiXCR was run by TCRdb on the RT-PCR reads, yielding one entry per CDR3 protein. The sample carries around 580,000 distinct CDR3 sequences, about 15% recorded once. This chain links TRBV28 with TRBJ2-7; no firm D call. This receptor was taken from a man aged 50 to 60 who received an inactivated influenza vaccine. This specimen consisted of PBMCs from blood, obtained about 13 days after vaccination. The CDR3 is CASSDVGPYEQYF. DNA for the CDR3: TGTGCCAGCAGTGATGTGGGCCCCTACGAGCAGTACTTC. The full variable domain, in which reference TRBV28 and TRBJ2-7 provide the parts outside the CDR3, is DVKVTQSSRYLVKRTGEKVFLECVQDMDHENMFWYRQDPGLGLRLIYFSYDVKMKEKGDIPEGYSVSREKKERFSLILESASTNQTSMYLCASSDVGPYEQYFGPGTRLTVT.